This TCR beta chain is drawn from a study of cytomegalovirus exposure and HLA in healthy donors. For the study at large: The 90 to 150 validation repertoires used the same platform as the roughly 700 first-cohort repertoires (as reported by a later analysis).

CDR1 and CDR2 from the germline V gene are SGHNT and YYREEE (reference sequence). The length of the CDR3 is 17 residues. J gave up 3 bases and V 0 bases, and 12 bases lay outside the gene matches. The study's findings and limits: The classifier reportedly diagnosed cytomegalovirus status with high specificity and sensitivity.

Separate from the roughly 710-subject first cohort, the approximately 120-subject validation cohort was the one that the donors belonged to. On this clone: Its antigen is unidentified.

The protocol was immunoSEQ multiplex PCR, while the TCRdb copy is restricted to in-frame clones and leaves out a portion. The table has 260,000 or so clones, roughly 90% seen once. The genes are TRBV5-4 and TRBJ2-7, with 7 bases matching TRBD1. The specimen sequenced was PBMCs. This TCR was recovered from a woman between 18 and 29 years old in good health and CMV-seronegative. CDR3 nucleotide sequence: TGTGCCAGCAGCTTGGGGGGTCCGACAGGGTTTAGCTACGAGCAGTACTTC. Translating gives CASSLGGPTGFSYEQYF.